Listed here are 7 T cell receptor beta chains from one sample, sequenced in a study of blood T cell repertoires in COVID-19. The repertoire was sequenced with immunoSEQ multiplex PCR; TCRdb's copy has only in-frame clones and lacks some. The repertoire holds 110,000 or so clones, with around 83% as singletons. Material for sequencing was peripheral blood. These receptors were obtained from an older woman with COVID-19, enrolled during active disease.

The V and J genes are TRBV7-6 and TRBJ2-7; D ambiguous. Trimming pared 5 bases from V and 3 bases from J, leaving 26 bases between. Looked up from germline, CDR1 is SGHVS and CDR2 is FNYEAQ. This CDR3 region has 18 residues. The CDR3 region has the DNA TGTGCCAGCAGCCCCGCGGCGGTAGTTTCGGCTCGAAACTACGAGCAGTACTTC. Amino acid sequence: CASSPAAVVSARNYEQYF.

The V and J genes are TRBV14 and TRBJ1-2; D unresolved. V lost 1 base and J 6 bases, leaving 18 bases between the germline ends. CDR3 length equals 16 residues. The V gene's germline CDR1 is SGHDN and CDR2 FVKESK. The CDR3 nucleotides read TGTGCCAGCAGCCAAGTGGGCAGGTTGCCTCTTCATGGCTACACCTTC. Its translation is CASSQVGRLPLHGYTF. Full variable domain (remainder filled in from reference TRBV14 and TRBJ1-2): EAGVTQFPSHSVIEKGQTVTLRCDPISGHDNLYWYRRVMGKEIKFLLHFVKESKQDESGMPNNRFLAERTGGTYSTLKVQPAELEDSGVYFCASSQVGRLPLHGYTFGSGTRLTVV.

The genes are TRBV19 and TRBJ1-1, with TRBD1 matching over 7 bases. CDR3 length: 19 residues. The J segment lost 3 bases and the V segment lost 5 bases, leaving 21 bases of the junction unmatched. Germline CDR1 LNHDA, CDR2 SQIVND (reference sequence). The CDR3 DNA follows: TGTGCCAGTAGTTCAGAATGGACAGGTCCGAAAGGGTGGGACACTGAAGCTTTCTTT. It translates to CASSSEWTGPKGWDTEAFF. Full variable domain (outside the CDR3, taken from reference TRBV19 and TRBJ1-1): DGGITQSPKYLFRKEGQNVTLSCEQNLNHDAMYWYRQDPGQGLRLIYYSQIVNDFQKGDIAEGYSVSREKKESFPLTVTSAQKNPTAFYLCASSSEWTGPKGWDTEAFFGQGTRLTVV.

The V gene is TRBV19, the J gene TRBJ1-5; 10 nucleotides agree with TRBD1. CDR3 length equals 19 residues. The J segment lost 0 bases and the V segment lost 7 bases, leaving 15 bases of the junction unmatched. Germline assignment: CDR1 LNHDA and CDR2 SQIVND (reference sequence). Written as DNA, the CDR3 is TGTGCCAGTAACCCCCAGGGGGACAGGGGAGCTCATAGCAATCAGCCCCAGCATTTT. This codes for CASNPQGDRGAHSNQPQHF.

V is TRBV7-3 and J is TRBJ1-1; no firm D call. The V end lost 1 base, the J end lost 3 bases, and 9 bases lay between the germline ends. Germline V CDR1 and CDR2: SGHTA, FQGTGA. The CDR3 consists of 14 residues. CDR3 DNA: TGTGCCAGCAGCTTAAACTCCGGGGACACTGAAGCTTTCTTT. This translates into CASSLNSGDTEAFF.

This clone has a single count. V gene TRBV3-1 (or the pseudogene TRBV3-2) combines with J gene TRBJ1-6; no clear D. Germline CDR1 reads LGHDT; CDR2 reads YNNKEL (reference sequence). The CDR3 loop spans 13 amino acids. Trimming cost V 3 bases and J 9 bases, with 9 bases left between them. The chain's CDR3 is CASSHLSGSPLHF. The CDR3 region has the DNA TGTGCCAGCAGCCATCTCAGTGGTTCACCCCTCCACTTT.

The chain uses TRBV5-4 and TRBJ2-3; a possible D gene is TRBD2 (6 bases). V shed 0 bases and J shed 7 bases, with 15 bases lying between them. Germline lookup yields CDR1 SGHNT and CDR2 YYREEE (reference sequence). The CDR3 spans 15 residues. The CDR3 DNA sequence: TGTGCCAGCAGCTTGGTCGGGCTAGCGAAAAATACGCAGTATTTT. Amino acids: CASSLVGLAKNTQYF.